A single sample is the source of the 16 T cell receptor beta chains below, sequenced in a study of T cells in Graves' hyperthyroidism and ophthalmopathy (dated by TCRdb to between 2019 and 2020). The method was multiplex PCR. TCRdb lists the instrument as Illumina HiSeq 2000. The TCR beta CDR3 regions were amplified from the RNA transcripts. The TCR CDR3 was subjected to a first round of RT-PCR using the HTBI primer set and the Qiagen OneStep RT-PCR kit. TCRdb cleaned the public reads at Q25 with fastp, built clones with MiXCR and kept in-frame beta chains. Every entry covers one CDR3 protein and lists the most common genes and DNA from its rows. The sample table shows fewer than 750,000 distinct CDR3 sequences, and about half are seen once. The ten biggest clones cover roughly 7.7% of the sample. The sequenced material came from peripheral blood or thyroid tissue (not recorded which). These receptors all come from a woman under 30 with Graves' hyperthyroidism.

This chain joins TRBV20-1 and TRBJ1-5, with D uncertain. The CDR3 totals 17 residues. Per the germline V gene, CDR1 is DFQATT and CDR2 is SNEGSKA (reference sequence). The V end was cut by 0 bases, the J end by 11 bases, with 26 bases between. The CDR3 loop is CSARDVQAGGTQETQHF. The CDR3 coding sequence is TGCAGTGCTAGAGATGTACAAGCGGGAGGCACACAAGAGACCCAGCATTTT.

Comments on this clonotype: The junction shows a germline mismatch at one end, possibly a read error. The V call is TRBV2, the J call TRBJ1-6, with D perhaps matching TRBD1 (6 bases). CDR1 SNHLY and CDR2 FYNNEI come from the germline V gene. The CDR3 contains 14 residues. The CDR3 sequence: CATSDRGGQSPLHF. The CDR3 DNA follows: TGTGCCACCAGTGACAGAGGGGGGCAATCACCCCTCCACTTT.

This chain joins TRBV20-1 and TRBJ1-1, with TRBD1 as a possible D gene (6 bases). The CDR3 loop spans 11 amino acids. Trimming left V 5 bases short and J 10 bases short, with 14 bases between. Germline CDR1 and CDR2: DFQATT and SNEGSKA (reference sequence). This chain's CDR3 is CSASGARGAFF. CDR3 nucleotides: TGCAGTGCTTCCGGGGCCAGGGGAGCTTTCTTT.

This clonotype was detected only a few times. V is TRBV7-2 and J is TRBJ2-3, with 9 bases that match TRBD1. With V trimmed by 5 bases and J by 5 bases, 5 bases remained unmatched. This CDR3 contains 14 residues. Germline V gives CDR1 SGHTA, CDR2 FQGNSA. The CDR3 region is CASSTRTGEDTQYF. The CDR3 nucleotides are TGTGCCAGCAGCACCCGGACAGGGGAAGATACGCAGTATTTT.

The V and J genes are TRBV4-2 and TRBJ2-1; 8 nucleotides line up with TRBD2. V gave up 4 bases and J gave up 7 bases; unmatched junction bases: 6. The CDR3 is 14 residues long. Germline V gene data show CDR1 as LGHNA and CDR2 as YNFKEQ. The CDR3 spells CASSPGGVSNEQFF. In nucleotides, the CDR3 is TGTGCCAGCAGCCCCGGGGGGGTGTCGAATGAGCAGTTCTTC.

CDR3 residues: CSATSGTGDQPQHF. Written as DNA, the CDR3 is TGCAGTGCTACTAGCGGGACAGGGGACCAGCCCCAGCATTTT. The rearrangement joins TRBV20-1 to TRBJ1-5; 10 nucleotides match TRBD1. The V gene's germline CDR1 is DFQATT and CDR2 SNEGSKA (reference sequence). V shed 4 bases and J 7 bases; nucleotides not matched to a gene: 7. The CDR3 is 14 amino acids.

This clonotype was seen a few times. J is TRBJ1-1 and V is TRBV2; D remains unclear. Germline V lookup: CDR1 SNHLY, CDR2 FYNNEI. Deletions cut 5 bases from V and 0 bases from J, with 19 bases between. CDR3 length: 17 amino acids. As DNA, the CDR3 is TGTGCCAGCAGTCCGAACACTTTATGGAGGATGAACACTGAAGCTTTCTTT. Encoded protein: CASSPNTLWRMNTEAFF.

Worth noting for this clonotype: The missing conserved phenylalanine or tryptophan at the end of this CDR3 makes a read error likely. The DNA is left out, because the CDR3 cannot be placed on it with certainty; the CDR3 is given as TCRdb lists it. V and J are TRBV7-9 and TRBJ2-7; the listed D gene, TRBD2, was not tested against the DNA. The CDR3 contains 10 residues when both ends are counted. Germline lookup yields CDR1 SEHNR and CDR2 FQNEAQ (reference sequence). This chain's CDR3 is CARSRGAGTS.

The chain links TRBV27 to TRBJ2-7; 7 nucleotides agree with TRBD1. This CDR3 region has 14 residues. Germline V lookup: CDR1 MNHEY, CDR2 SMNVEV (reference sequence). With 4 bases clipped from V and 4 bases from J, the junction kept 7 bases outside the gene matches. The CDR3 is CASSSTGERYEQYF. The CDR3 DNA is TGTGCCAGCAGTTCTACAGGGGAAAGGTACGAGCAGTACTTC.

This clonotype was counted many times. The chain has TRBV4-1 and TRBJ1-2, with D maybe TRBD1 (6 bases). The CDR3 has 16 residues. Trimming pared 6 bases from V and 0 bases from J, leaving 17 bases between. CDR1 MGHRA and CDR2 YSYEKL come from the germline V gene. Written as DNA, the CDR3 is TGCGCCAGCAGAGGGACAAGGAATGGAGCTAACTATGGCTACACCTTC. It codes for CASRGTRNGANYGYTF.

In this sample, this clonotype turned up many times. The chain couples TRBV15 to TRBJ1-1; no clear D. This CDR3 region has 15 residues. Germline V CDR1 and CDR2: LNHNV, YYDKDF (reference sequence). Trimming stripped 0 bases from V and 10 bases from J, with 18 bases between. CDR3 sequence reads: CATSRDPTPRTVAFF. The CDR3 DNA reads TGTGCCACCAGCAGAGATCCGACTCCGCGAACGGTAGCTTTCTTT. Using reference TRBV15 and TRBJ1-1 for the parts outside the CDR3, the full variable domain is DAMVIQNPRYQVTQFGKPVTLSCSQTLNHNVMYWYQQKSSQAPKLLFHYYDKDFNNEADTPDNFQSRRPNTSFCFLDIRSPGLGDTAMYLCATSRDPTPRTVAFFGQGTRLTVV.

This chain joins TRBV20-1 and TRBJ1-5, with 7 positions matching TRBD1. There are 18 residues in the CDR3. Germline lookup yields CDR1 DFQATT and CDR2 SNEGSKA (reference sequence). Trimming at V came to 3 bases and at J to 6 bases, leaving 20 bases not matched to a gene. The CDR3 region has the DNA TGCAGTGCTAGGGGGAGTTACACCGGGACAGCGGACGGTCAGCCCCAGCATTTT. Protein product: CSARGSYTGTADGQPQHF.

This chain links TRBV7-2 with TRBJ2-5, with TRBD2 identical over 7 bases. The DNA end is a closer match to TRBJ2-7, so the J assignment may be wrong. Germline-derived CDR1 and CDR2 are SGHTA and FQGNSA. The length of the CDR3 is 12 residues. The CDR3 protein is CASSGRVHEQYF. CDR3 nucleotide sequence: TGTGCCAGCAGCGGGAGGGTACACGAGCAGTACTTC.

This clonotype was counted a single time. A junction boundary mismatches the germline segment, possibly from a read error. CDR3 loop: CASSSEGLAGYNEQLF. CDR3 coding DNA: TGTGCCAGCAGCTCCGAGGGCCTAGCGGGGTACAATGAGCAGCTCTTC. The genes are TRBV7-1 and TRBJ2-1, with 9 bases that match TRBD2. TRBV7-1 is assigned to the ORF class and has an uncertain function. The CDR3 sequence is 16 residues long.

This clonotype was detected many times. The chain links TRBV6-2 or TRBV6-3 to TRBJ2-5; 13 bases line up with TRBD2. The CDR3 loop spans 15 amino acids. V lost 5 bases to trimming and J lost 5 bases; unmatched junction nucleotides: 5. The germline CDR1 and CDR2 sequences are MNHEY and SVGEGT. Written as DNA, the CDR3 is TGTGCCAGCAGTCCCGGACTAGCGGGAGTGGAGACCCAGTACTTC. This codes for CASSPGLAGVETQYF.

The CDR3 region is CATSREAGANVLTF. The CDR3 coding sequence is TGTGCCACCAGCAGAGAGGCAGGGGCCAACGTCCTGACTTTC. The chain joins TRBV15 to TRBJ2-6; D unclear. CDR3 size: 14 residues. The V and J ends lost 0 bases and 4 bases respectively, with 4 bases between them. Germline V gives CDR1 LNHNV, CDR2 YYDKDF (reference sequence).